One and the same sample provided the 23 T cell receptor beta chains below, sequenced in a study of cytotoxic CD8 clonotypes in ibrutinib-treated CLL. Sequenced by immunoSEQ multiplex PCR; TCRdb stores in-frame clones only, minus some. The sample has hundreds of thousands of clones, roughly 79% seen once. Sequenced material: PBMCs, taken after 12 months of ibrutinib treatment. The receptors were gathered from a human donor with chronic lymphocytic leukemia.

The CDR3 protein is CAWMVGGFKDTQYF. In DNA form, the CDR3 reads TGTGCCTGGATGGTGGGGGGGTTTAAGGATACGCAGTATTTT. The chain employs TRBV30 and TRBJ2-3; 7 bases map to TRBD2. CDR3 size: 14 residues. Germline assignment: CDR1 GTSNPN and CDR2 SVGIG (reference sequence). With 4 bases clipped from V and 6 bases from J, the junction kept 10 bases outside the gene matches.

The chain couples TRBV5-6 to TRBJ2-3; the D gene is possibly TRBD1 (6 bases). This CDR3 has 14 residues. The V gene lost 4 bases and the J gene lost 4 bases, with 13 bases spanning the gap. In germline, CDR1 is SGHDT, CDR2 YYEEEE. The CDR3 is CASSTGTPSDTQYF. The CDR3 DNA reads as TGTGCCAGCAGCACCGGGACACCTTCAGATACGCAGTATTTT.

This clone is a singleton in its sample. Additional DNA sequences in this sample encode the identical CDR3. The rearrangement uses TRBV5-1 and TRBJ2-7; D gene uncertain. CDR3 length equals 12 residues. CDR1 is SGHRS, CDR2 YFSETQ, per germline. V lost 4 bases and J 0 bases, leaving 5 bases between the germline ends. CDR3 residues: CASSGGSYEQYF. The DNA for the CDR3 is TGCGCCAGCAGCGGCGGCTCCTACGAGCAGTACTTC.

The genes are TRBV7-9 and TRBJ1-6, with D unresolved. The germline V gene has CDR1 SEHNR and CDR2 FQNEAQ (reference sequence). This CDR3 region has 12 residues. Trimming took 2 bases from V and 9 from J, leaving 5 bases between them. Here the CDR3 reads CASSLWASPLHF. The CDR3 DNA reads TGTGCCAGCAGCTTATGGGCTTCACCCCTCCACTTT.

The chain employs TRBV4-1 and TRBJ2-5, with D uncertain. Trimming shortened V by 4 bases and J by 3 bases, and 12 bases separated the two germline ends. This CDR3 region has 14 residues. Looked up from germline, CDR1 is MGHRA and CDR2 is YSYEKL. CDR3: CASSLTAQKETQYF. CDR3 DNA sequence: TGCGCCAGCAGCCTGACGGCCCAAAAAGAGACCCAGTACTTC.

V and J are TRBV5-4 and TRBJ1-1; D is unclear. From germline, CDR1 is SGHNT and CDR2 YYREEE (reference sequence). This CDR3 has 17 amino acids. With 0 bases removed from V and 1 base from J, the gap between germline ends came to 16 bases. CDR3 in amino acids: CASSLARHRASNTEAFF. The CDR3, as DNA: TGTGCCAGCAGCTTGGCGCGGCACCGGGCCTCGAACACTGAAGCTTTCTTT.

The chain recombines TRBV1 with TRBJ2-2; the D call in the table, TRBD2, was not verified against the DNA. TRBV1 is a pseudogene locus. The CDR3 length is 18 residues. The CDR3 loop is CTSSQTPKREGKTGELFF. The CDR3 DNA reads TGCACCAGCAGCCAAACCCCAAAGCGGGAGGGGAAGACCGGGGAGCTGTTTTTT.

This clone was observed a single time. V and J are TRBV5-1 and TRBJ2-6, with D hard to call. V was pared by 4 bases and J by 0 bases, with 11 bases between. Germline-derived CDR1 and CDR2 are SGHRS and YFSETQ. This CDR3 has 16 residues. The CDR3 is CASSIGYTSGANVLTF. The DNA for the CDR3 is TGCGCCAGCAGCATCGGCTATACCTCTGGGGCCAACGTCCTGACTTTC.

The V gene is TRBV11-2, the J gene TRBJ2-7, with D possibly matching TRBD2 (6 bases). The CDR3 consists of 16 residues. V shed 5 bases and J shed 3 bases, with 20 bases lying between them. Germline-derived CDR1 and CDR2 are SGHAT and FQNNGV. The CDR3 DNA reads TGTGCCAGCAGCCCATCGGGGGTTAGCGGCTACTACGAGCAGTACTTC. Protein product: CASSPSGVSGYYEQYF. Looking up the rest from reference TRBV11-2 and TRBJ2-7 gives the full variable domain: EAGVAQSPRYKIIEKRQSVAFWCNPISGHATLYWYQQILGQGPKLLIQFQNNGVVDDSQLPKDRFSAERLKGVDSTLKIQPAKLEDSAVYLCASSPSGVSGYYEQYFGPGTRLTVT.

V and J are TRBV18 and TRBJ2-7, with a tentative D call TRBD1 (5 bases). The V end lost 3 bases, the J end lost 6 bases, and 9 bases lay between the germline ends. The CDR3 runs 12 residues. CDR1 and CDR2 (germline): KGHSH, LQKENI. The DNA for the CDR3 is TGTGCCAGCTCACCGCAGGGCCCCGAGCAGTACTTC. Protein product: CASSPQGPEQYF.

The sample holds one count of this clone. This chain links TRBV27 with TRBJ2-7, with 7 bases identical to TRBD2. Trimming cost V 1 base and J 4 bases; bases outside gene matches: 4. Germline V CDR1 and CDR2: MNHEY, SMNVEV (reference sequence). The CDR3 spans 14 residues. CDR3 DNA sequence: TGTGCCAGCAGTTTATGGGGGGGAAATTACGAGCAGTACTTC. Residues: CASSLWGGNYEQYF.

The rearrangement uses TRBV5-1 and TRBJ2-1; 7 bases match TRBD1. The germline V gene has CDR1 SGHRS and CDR2 YFSETQ. The ends lost 4 bases at V and 5 bases at J; junction bases unmatched: 6. The CDR3 has 14 residues. The chain's CDR3 is CASSLLDRNNEQFF. For the CDR3, the DNA is TGCGCCAGCAGCCTTCTGGACAGGAACAATGAGCAGTTCTTC.

This chain connects TRBV19 to TRBJ1-2; D may be TRBD1 (6 bases). Between the trimmed V and J ends, which lost 3 bases and 6 bases, there was a span of 17 bases. From germline, CDR1 is LNHDA and CDR2 SQIVND (reference sequence). CDR3 length equals 15 residues. Written as DNA, the CDR3 is TGTGCCAGTAGTATTCGTACCGGACAGTTCGATGGCTACACCTTC. Residues: CASSIRTGQFDGYTF.

This chain uses TRBV7-8 with TRBJ1-1, with 7 bases that match TRBD1. The V segment lost 3 bases and the J segment 6 bases; nucleotides outside the gene matches: 13. This CDR3 region has 16 residues. Germline V lookup: CDR1 SGHVS, CDR2 FQNEAQ. The CDR3 sequence: CASSFGSWQGEAEAFF. The CDR3 bases are TGTGCCAGCAGCTTCGGGTCGTGGCAGGGGGAAGCTGAAGCTTTCTTT.

This clone was detected once. The CDR3 reads CASSGNRVRTDTQYF. CDR3 nucleotides: TGTGCCAGCAGCGGGAACAGGGTTCGGACAGATACGCAGTATTTT. The chain links TRBV5-8 to TRBJ2-3; D is possibly TRBD1 (6 bases). Per the germline V gene, CDR1 is SGHTS and CDR2 is YDEGEE. Trimming took off 4 bases at V and 3 bases at J, with 15 bases between the two ends. The length of the CDR3 is 15 residues.

The rearrangement links TRBV6-5 to TRBJ1-2, with TRBD1 as a possible D gene (5 bases). Deletions cut 5 bases from V and 7 bases from J, with 8 bases between. This CDR3 comprises 11 residues. CDR1 is MNHEY and CDR2 is SVGAGI in the germline V gene. The CDR3 DNA sequence: TGTGCCAGCAGTCGGCAGGGTGGCTACACCTTC. Its protein product is CASSRQGGYTF.

The rearrangement links TRBV28 to TRBJ2-3; 14 positions agree with TRBD2. Germline V lookup: CDR1 MDHEN, CDR2 SYDVKM. Trimming removed 3 bases from V and 5 bases from J; junction bases left unmatched: 10. The CDR3 is 18 amino acids. The CDR3: CASSFQGTSGSIGDTQYF. DNA for the CDR3: TGTGCCAGCAGTTTTCAGGGGACTAGCGGGAGCATTGGAGATACGCAGTATTTT.

This rearrangement joins TRBV7-2 to TRBJ1-4; TRBD1 agrees at 8 bases. The CDR3 runs 17 residues. The germline CDR1 and CDR2 sequences are SGHTA and FQGNSA. V was clipped by 1 base and J by 4 bases; unmatched bases: 8. Written as DNA, the CDR3 is TGTGCCAGCAGCTTAGGGGCAGGGGGCAGGGGTAATGAAAAACTGTTTTTT. Its protein is CASSLGAGGRGNEKLFF.

V and J are TRBV5-1 and TRBJ2-7; D remains unclear. The CDR3 sequence is 13 residues long. The V end lost 5 bases, the J end lost 3 bases, and 12 bases lay between the germline ends. Germline V gene sequence: CDR1 SGHRS, CDR2 YFSETQ. Written as DNA, the CDR3 is TGCGCCAGCAGACGCGATGAGATCTACGAGCAGTACTTC. Translated: CASRRDEIYEQYF.

V gene TRBV2 combines with J gene TRBJ2-7; the D gene is possibly TRBD1 (6 bases). The germline V gene has CDR1 SNHLY and CDR2 FYNNEI. V shed 5 bases and J shed 2 bases, with 13 bases lying between them. This CDR3 spans 14 amino acids. In nucleotides, the CDR3 is TGTGCCAGCAGTCCCTGGACAGCACCCTACGAGCAGTACTTC. The encoded protein is CASSPWTAPYEQYF.

The chain recombines TRBV9 with TRBJ2-3; no firm D call. The germline V gene has CDR1 SGDLS and CDR2 YYNGEE. There are 11 residues in the CDR3. V shed 4 bases and J shed 2 bases, with 2 bases lying between them. The DNA for the CDR3 is TGTGCCAGCAGCACCACAGATACGCAGTATTTT. Translated, it gives CASSTTDTQYF.

In DNA form, the CDR3 reads TGTGCCAGCAGCTTTACTAGTAAGGCCGAGCAGTACTTC. It codes for CASSFTSKAEQYF. The rearrangement uses TRBV11-2 and TRBJ2-7; maybe TRBD2 (5 bases). In germline, CDR1 is SGHAT, CDR2 FQNNGV. V shed 3 bases and J shed 6 bases, with 12 bases lying between them. The CDR3 sequence is 13 residues long.

The CDR3 is CASSLSGFNEQFF. The CDR3 bases are TGTGCCAGCAGTTTATCGGGCTTCAATGAGCAGTTCTTC. The chain carries TRBV27 and TRBJ2-1; D is undetermined. This CDR3 spans 13 amino acids. The V gene lost 0 bases and the J gene lost 6 bases, with 6 bases spanning the gap. Germline V gives CDR1 MNHEY, CDR2 SMNVEV (reference sequence).